The rows below give T cell receptor beta chains drawn from one sample of a study of shared clonotypes between healthy human individuals. The protocol was immunoSEQ multiplex PCR, while the TCRdb copy is restricted to in-frame clones and leaves out a portion. The repertoire holds approximately 1.9 million clones, with roughly 93% as singletons. Sequencing input: naive CD8+ T cells from PBMCs. These receptors originate from a young man in good health. Some clones in this sample may be carry-over from other donors' samples. Both conserved end residues are part of each CDR3. D genes are given only for firm matches. Where a row states a size, it is once, few, many or the class of an expanded clone; other rows omit it.

V: TRBV27
size: NA
J: TRBJ2-5
D: NA
CDR3: CASSPLLVEGNQETQYF
DNA: TGTGCCAGCAGTCCCCTCCTTGTTGAGGGAAACCAAGAGACCCAGTACTTC

V: TRBV28
size: NA
J: TRBJ1-1
D: NA
CDR3: CASSFPAVRNTEAFF
DNA: TGTGCCAGCAGTTTCCCGGCAGTAAGGAACACTGAAGCTTTCTTT

V: TRBV7-3
size: NA
J: TRBJ1-2
D: NA
CDR3: CASSPYGNDYGYTF
DNA: TGTGCCAGCAGCCCATACGGGAACGACTATGGCTACACCTTC

V: TRBV19
size: few
J: TRBJ1-5
D: TRBD1
CDR3: CASIFTGDQPQHF
DNA: TGTGCCAGTATCTTTACAGGGGATCAGCCCCAGCATTTT

V: TRBV5-4
size: once
J: TRBJ1-1
D: TRBD1
CDR3: CASSPTGVEAFF
DNA: TGTGCCAGCAGCCCGACAGGGGTTGAAGCTTTCTTT

V: TRBV11-3
size: NA
J: TRBJ2-1
D: TRBD2
CDR3: CASSSTSGSYEQFF
DNA: TGTGCCAGCAGCTCGACTAGCGGGAGTTATGAGCAGTTCTTC

V: TRBV9
size: NA
J: TRBJ1-5
D: TRBD1
CDR3: CASSSGGQGASNQPQHF
DNA: TGTGCCAGCAGCTCTGGCGGACAGGGGGCGAGCAATCAGCCCCAGCATTTT

V: TRBV27
size: NA
J: TRBJ2-1
D: TRBD1
CDR3: CASSPAGGFYNEQFF
DNA: TGTGCCAGCAGTCCCGCAGGGGGTTTTTACAATGAGCAGTTCTTC

V: TRBV7-9
size: NA
J: TRBJ2-7
D: TRBD2
CDR3: CASRGGTTYEQYF
DNA: TGTGCCAGCAGAGGCGGGACTACGTACGAGCAGTACTTC

V: TRBV27
size: NA
J: TRBJ2-1
D: TRBD2
CDR3: CASSGGTSGDNEQFF
DNA: TGTGCCAGCAGTGGGGGGACTAGTGGGGACAATGAGCAGTTCTTC

V: TRBV7-9
size: NA
J: TRBJ2-7
D: NA
CDR3: CASSSHGPGTLGYEQYF
DNA: TGTGCCAGCAGCTCTCATGGACCCGGGACCTTGGGGTACGAGCAGTACTTC

V: TRBV10-3
size: NA
J: TRBJ2-1
D: TRBD2
CDR3: CAISEERGGYNEQFF
DNA: TGTGCCATCAGTGAGGAGCGGGGGGGATACAATGAGCAGTTCTTC

V: TRBV7-6
size: NA
J: TRBJ2-2
D: TRBD2
CDR3: CASSMNSGLAGVGGELFF
DNA: TGTGCCAGCAGCATGAATAGTGGACTAGCGGGAGTAGGCGGGGAGCTGTTTTTT

V: TRBV19
size: NA
J: TRBJ2-1
D: NA
CDR3: CASTPTQWGREQFF
DNA: TGTGCCAGTACCCCTACCCAGTGGGGGAGGGAGCAGTTCTTC

V: TRBV27
size: NA
J: TRBJ2-7
D: TRBD1
CDR3: CASSRRQGVNEQYF
DNA: TGTGCCAGCAGTCGCCGACAGGGGGTAAACGAGCAGTACTTC

V: TRBV4-1
size: NA
J: TRBJ2-1
D: TRBD1
CDR3: CASKPDPLGTELSEQFF
DNA: TGCGCCAGCAAACCCGACCCACTCGGGACAGAGCTTTCTGAGCAGTTCTTC

V: TRBV28
size: NA
J: TRBJ2-4
D: TRBD1
CDR3: CASSSPRTGGWVQYF
DNA: TGTGCCAGCAGTTCCCCTCGGACAGGGGGCTGGGTGCAGTACTTC

V: TRBV14
size: NA
J: TRBJ2-5
D: NA
CDR3: CASSPDGAYSPKETQYF
DNA: TGTGCCAGCAGCCCCGATGGGGCCTACTCCCCGAAAGAGACCCAGTACTTC

V: TRBV18
size: NA
J: TRBJ2-3
D: NA
CDR3: CASSPLPSPQAADTQYF
DNA: TGTGCCAGCTCACCTCTACCATCGCCCCAGGCGGCAGATACGCAGTATTTT

V: TRBV7-9
size: NA
J: TRBJ2-5
D: NA
CDR3: CASSLSGQYQETQYF
DNA: TGTGCCAGCAGCTTATCCGGGCAATACCAAGAGACCCAGTACTTC

V: TRBV7-2
size: NA
J: TRBJ1-4
D: NA
CDR3: CASSLEGEGREKLFF
DNA: TGTGCCAGCAGCTTAGAAGGGGAGGGTCGGGAAAAACTGTTTTTT

V: TRBV6-5
size: NA
J: TRBJ1-4
D: TRBD1
CDR3: CASSPYRGIEKLFF
DNA: TGTGCCAGCAGTCCCTACAGGGGGATAGAAAAACTGTTTTTT

V: TRBV29-1
size: few
J: TRBJ2-2
D: NA
CDR3: CSVHLAMNTGELFF
DNA: TGCAGCGTGCATCTGGCTATGAACACCGGGGAGCTGTTTTTT

V: TRBV7-9
size: NA
J: TRBJ2-1
D: TRBD1
CDR3: CASRGDRGIEQFF
DNA: TGTGCCAGCAGGGGGGACAGGGGAATTGAGCAGTTCTTC

V: TRBV28
size: NA
J: TRBJ2-3
D: NA
CDR3: CASSFSRPNTDTQYF
DNA: TGTGCCAGCAGTTTCAGTCGTCCGAACACAGATACGCAGTATTTT

V: TRBV6-5
size: NA
J: TRBJ1-1
D: NA
CDR3: CASGGNWGAEAFF
DNA: TGTGCCAGCGGCGGGAATTGGGGCGCTGAAGCTTTCTTT

V: TRBV5-4
size: NA
J: TRBJ1-3
D: TRBD1
CDR3: CASSSRTGDLSGNTIYF
DNA: TGTGCCAGCAGCTCGAGGACAGGTGACCTCTCTGGAAACACCATATATTTT

V: TRBV5-1
size: NA
J: TRBJ2-2
D: NA
CDR3: CASSFWASNTGELFF
DNA: TGCGCCAGCAGCTTCTGGGCCTCGAACACCGGGGAGCTGTTTTTT

V: TRBV10-1
size: NA
J: TRBJ2-7
D: NA
CDR3: CASSGRDRAYEQYF
DNA: TGCGCCAGCAGCGGGAGGGACAGGGCCTACGAGCAGTACTTC

V: TRBV15
size: once
J: TRBJ2-7
D: TRBD1
CDR3: CATSRDPRQGIYEQYF
DNA: TGTGCCACCAGCAGAGATCCTCGACAGGGGATTTACGAGCAGTACTTC

V: TRBV4-3
size: NA
J: TRBJ2-5
D: NA
CDR3: CASSQDRFGLGETQYF
DNA: TGCGCCAGCAGCCAAGACCGGTTTGGGCTTGGAGAGACCCAGTACTTC

V: TRBV2
size: NA
J: TRBJ2-5
D: TRBD2
CDR3: CASSGGLAGGPDRYETQYF
DNA: TGTGCCAGCAGTGGTGGGCTAGCGGGAGGGCCCGATCGATATGAGACCCAGTACTTC